Listed here are 3 T cell receptor beta chains from one sample, sequenced in a study of CD8 T cells in Susac syndrome. Random-hexamer reverse transcription was applied to roughly 0.45 to 1 ug RNA. In TCRdb, the immunoSEQ multiplex PCR reads were re-called with MiXCR into one record per CDR3 protein. The sample carries more than 120,000 distinct CDR3 sequences, 94% recorded once. The specimen sequenced was CD4+ T cells from PBMCs. These receptors all stem from a human donor in good health.

The chain recombines TRBV15 with TRBJ2-7, with 8 bases lining up with TRBD1. This CDR3 is 14 amino acids long. The germline gives CDR1 LNHNV, CDR2 YYDKDF (reference sequence). Unmatched junction bases numbered 1, after V lost 0 bases and J lost 3 bases. CDR3: CATSRDDRGYEQYF. The CDR3 DNA reads as TGTGCCACCAGCAGAGATGACAGGGGCTACGAGCAGTACTTC.

This rearrangement joins TRBV4-1 to TRBJ2-7; maybe TRBD2 (5 bases). CDR1 is MGHRA and CDR2 is YSYEKL in the germline V gene. This CDR3 is 15 amino acids long. The ends were cut back, 2 bases at V and 0 bases at J, with 11 bases in the middle. In nucleotides, the CDR3 is TGCGCCAGCAGCCAAACTGACCGGGACTCCTACGAGCAGTACTTC. It encodes CASSQTDRDSYEQYF.

V and J are TRBV6-6 and TRBJ2-3; D might be TRBD2 (6 bases). The length of the CDR3 is 14 residues. In germline, CDR1 is MNHNY, CDR2 SVGAGI (reference sequence). V was trimmed by 5 bases and J by 5 bases, leaving 14 bases between them. CDR3 nucleotides: TGTGCCAGCAGTGCGGGACCAGAGAAAGATACGCAGTATTTT. Its protein is CASSAGPEKDTQYF.